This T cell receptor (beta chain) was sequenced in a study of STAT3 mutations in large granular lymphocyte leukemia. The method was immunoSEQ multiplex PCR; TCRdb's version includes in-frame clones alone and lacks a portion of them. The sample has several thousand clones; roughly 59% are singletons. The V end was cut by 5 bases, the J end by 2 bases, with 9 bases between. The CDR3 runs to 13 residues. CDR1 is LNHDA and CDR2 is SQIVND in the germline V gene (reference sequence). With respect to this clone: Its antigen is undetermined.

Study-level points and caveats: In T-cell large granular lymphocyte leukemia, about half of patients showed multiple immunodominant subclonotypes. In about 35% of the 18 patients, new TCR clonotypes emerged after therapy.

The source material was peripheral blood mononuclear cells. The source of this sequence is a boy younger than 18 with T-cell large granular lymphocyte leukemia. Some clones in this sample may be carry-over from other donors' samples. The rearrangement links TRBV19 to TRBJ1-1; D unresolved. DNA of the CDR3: TGTGCCAGTAGTCTGTCCCGTAACACTGAAGCTTTCTTT. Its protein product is CASSLSRNTEAFF.